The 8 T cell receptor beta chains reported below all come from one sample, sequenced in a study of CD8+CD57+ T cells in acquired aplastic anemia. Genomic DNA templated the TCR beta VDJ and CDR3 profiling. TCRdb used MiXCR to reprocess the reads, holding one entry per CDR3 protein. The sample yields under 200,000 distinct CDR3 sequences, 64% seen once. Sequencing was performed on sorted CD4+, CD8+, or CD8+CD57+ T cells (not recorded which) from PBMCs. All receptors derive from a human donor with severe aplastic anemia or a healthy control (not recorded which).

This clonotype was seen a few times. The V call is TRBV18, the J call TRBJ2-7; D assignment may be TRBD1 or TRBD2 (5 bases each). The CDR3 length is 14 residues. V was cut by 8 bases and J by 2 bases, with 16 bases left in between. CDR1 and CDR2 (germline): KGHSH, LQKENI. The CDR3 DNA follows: TGTGCCAGCACTTGGGACCCTAGCCCCTACGAGCAGTACTTC. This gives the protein CASTWDPSPYEQYF.

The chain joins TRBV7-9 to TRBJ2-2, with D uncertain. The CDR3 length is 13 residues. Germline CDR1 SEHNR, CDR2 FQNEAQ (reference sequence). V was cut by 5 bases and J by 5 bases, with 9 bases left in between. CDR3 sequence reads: CASSHLGTGELFF. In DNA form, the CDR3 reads TGTGCCAGCAGCCATTTGGGAACCGGGGAGCTGTTTTTT. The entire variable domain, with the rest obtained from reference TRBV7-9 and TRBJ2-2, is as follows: DTGVSQNPRHKITKRGQNVTFRCDPISEHNRLYWYRQTLGQGPEFLTYFQNEAQLEKSRLLSDRFSAERPKGSFSTLEIQRTEQGDSAMYLCASSHLGTGELFFGEGSRLTVL.

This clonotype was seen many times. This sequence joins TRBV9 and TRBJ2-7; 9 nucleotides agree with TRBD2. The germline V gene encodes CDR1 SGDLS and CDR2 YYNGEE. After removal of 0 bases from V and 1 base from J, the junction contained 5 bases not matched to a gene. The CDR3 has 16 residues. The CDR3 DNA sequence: TGTGCCAGCAGCGTAGGTGGACTAGCGCAGTCCTACGAGCAGTACTTC. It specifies CASSVGGLAQSYEQYF.

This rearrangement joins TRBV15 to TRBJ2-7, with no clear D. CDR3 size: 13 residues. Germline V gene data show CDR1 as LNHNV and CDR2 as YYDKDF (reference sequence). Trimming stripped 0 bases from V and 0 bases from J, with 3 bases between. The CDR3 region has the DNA TGTGCCACCAGCAGAGAGGTCTCCTACGAGCAGTACTTC. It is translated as CATSREVSYEQYF.

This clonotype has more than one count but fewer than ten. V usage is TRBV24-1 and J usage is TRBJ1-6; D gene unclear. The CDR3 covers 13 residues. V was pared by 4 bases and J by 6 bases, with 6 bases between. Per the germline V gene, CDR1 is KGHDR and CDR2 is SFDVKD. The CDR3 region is CATSDRLNSPLHF. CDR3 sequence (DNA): TGTGCCACCAGTGACCGCCTTAATTCACCCCTCCACTTT.

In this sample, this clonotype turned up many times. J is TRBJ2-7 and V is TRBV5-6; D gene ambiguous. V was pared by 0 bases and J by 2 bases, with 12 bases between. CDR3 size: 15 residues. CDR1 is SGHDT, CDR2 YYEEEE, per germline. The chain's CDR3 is CASSLEGWITYEQYF. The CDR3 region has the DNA TGTGCCAGCAGCTTGGAGGGTTGGATTACCTACGAGCAGTACTTC.

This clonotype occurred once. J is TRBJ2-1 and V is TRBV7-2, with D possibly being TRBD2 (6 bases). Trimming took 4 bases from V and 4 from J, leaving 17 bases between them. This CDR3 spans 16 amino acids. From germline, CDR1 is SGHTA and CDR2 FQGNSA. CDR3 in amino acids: CASSSPKGGEYNEQFF. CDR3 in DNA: TGTGCCAGCAGCTCCCCTAAGGGCGGGGAGTACAATGAGCAGTTCTTC.

The CDR3 region is CASSSGQGINFYEQYF. CDR3 nucleotide sequence: TGCGCCAGCAGCTCAGGACAGGGCATTAACTTCTACGAGCAGTACTTC. This chain uses TRBV5-1 with TRBJ2-7; 8 bases agree with TRBD1. CDR1 is SGHRS and CDR2 is YFSETQ in the germline V gene. With V trimmed by 3 bases and J by 3 bases, 11 bases remained unmatched. The CDR3 is 16 residues long.